This T cell receptor (beta chain) was sequenced in a study of blood T cell repertoires in COVID-19. This CDR3 comprises 16 residues. Germline V gene data show CDR1 as GTSNPN and CDR2 as SVGIG (reference sequence). V shed 3 bases, J shed 1 base, and the junction held 5 bases outside the gene matches. Produced via immunoSEQ multiplex PCR; TCRdb's table is partial and in-frame only. The data hold 90,000 to 120,000 clones, with roughly 80% observed a single time. The sequence was obtained from a man in his 70s with active or convalescent COVID-19. The sequenced sample consisted of peripheral blood. The chain links TRBV30 to TRBJ2-2; 10 nucleotides align to TRBD2. This chain's CDR3 is CAWRAKRGGNTGELFF. The CDR3 DNA sequence: TGTGCCTGGAGGGCTAAGCGGGGGGGGAACACCGGGGAGCTGTTTTTT.